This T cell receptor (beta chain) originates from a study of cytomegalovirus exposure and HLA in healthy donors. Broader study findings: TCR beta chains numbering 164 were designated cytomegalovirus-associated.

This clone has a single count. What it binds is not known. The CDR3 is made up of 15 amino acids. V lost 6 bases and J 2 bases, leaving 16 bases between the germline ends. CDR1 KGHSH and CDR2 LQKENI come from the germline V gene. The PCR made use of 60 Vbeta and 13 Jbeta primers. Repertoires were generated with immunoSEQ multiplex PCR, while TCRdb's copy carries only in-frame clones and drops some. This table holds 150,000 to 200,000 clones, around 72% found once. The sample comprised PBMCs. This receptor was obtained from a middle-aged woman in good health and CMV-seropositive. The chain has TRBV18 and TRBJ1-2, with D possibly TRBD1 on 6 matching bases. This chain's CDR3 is CASSPDVGANYGYTF. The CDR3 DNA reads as TGTGCCAGCTCTCCCGACGTGGGGGCCAACTATGGCTACACCTTC. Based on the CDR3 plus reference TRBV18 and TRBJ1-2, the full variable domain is NAGVMQNPRHLVRRRGQEARLRCSPMKGHSHVYWYRQLPEEGLKFMVYLQKENIIDESGMPKERFSAEFPKEGPSILRIQQVVRGDSAAYFCASSPDVGANYGYTFGSGTRLTVV.